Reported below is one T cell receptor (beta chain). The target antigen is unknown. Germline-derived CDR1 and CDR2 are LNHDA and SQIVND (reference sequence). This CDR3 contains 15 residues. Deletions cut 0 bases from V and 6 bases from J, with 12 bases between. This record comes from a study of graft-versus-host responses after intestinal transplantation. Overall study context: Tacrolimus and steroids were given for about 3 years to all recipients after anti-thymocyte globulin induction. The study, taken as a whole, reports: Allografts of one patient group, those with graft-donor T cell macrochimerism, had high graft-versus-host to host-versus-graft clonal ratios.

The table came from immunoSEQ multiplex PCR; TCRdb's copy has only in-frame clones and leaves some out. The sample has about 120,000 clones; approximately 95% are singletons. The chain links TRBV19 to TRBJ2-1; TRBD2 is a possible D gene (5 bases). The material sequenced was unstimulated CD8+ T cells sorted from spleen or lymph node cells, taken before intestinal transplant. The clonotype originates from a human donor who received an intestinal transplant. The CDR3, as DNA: TGTGCCAGTAGTATAGAAGCGGCCAGGTTCAATGAGCAGTTCTTC. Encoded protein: CASSIEAARFNEQFF.